The 27 T cell receptor beta chains listed next were all sequenced from one sample in a study of memory CD4+ T cells and cytomegalovirus serostatus. Single viable CD3+CD4+CD8-CD45RO+ cells were sorted as the memory CD4+ T cells. Some clones are missing from TCRdb's copy, which holds only in-frame ones; the method was immunoSEQ multiplex PCR. This sample carries roughly 64,000 clones, more than 70% of them seen once, and the ten largest clones take 0.88%. Sequencing used memory CD4+ T cells from blood. The receptor set was obtained from an adult in good health and CMV-seronegative.

The genes are TRBV19 and TRBJ1-5, with 8 bases fitting TRBD1. The V gene end was trimmed by 7 bases and the J gene end by 0 bases; junction bases not matched to a gene: 8. The germline CDR1 and CDR2 sequences are LNHDA and SQIVND (reference sequence). This CDR3 is 16 amino acids long. The CDR3 region has the DNA TGTGCCAGTACCCGGCGGCAGGGGGCTAGCAATCAGCCCCAGCATTTT. Its protein is CASTRRQGASNQPQHF.

As for this clone: At the DNA level, this CDR3 is encoded by other sequences in the same sample as well. V is TRBV7-9 and J is TRBJ1-2; the D is unclear. Germline lookup yields CDR1 SEHNR and CDR2 FQNEAQ (reference sequence). This CDR3 region has 11 residues. The V end lost 4 bases, the J end lost 8 bases, and 8 bases lay between the germline ends. CDR3 bases: TGTGCCAGCAGCTCCTCTGGAGGCTACACCTTC. The encoded protein is CASSSSGGYTF. Filled out from reference TRBV7-9 and TRBJ1-2, the complete variable domain reads DTGVSQNPRHKITKRGQNVTFRCDPISEHNRLYWYRQTLGQGPEFLTYFQNEAQLEKSRLLSDRFSAERPKGSFSTLEIQRTEQGDSAMYLCASSSSGGYTFGSGTRLTVV.

This clone showed up just a few times. V and J are TRBV5-1 and TRBJ1-1, with D possibly TRBD1 on 5 matching bases. CDR1 SGHRS and CDR2 YFSETQ come from the germline V gene. V lost 0 bases, J lost 4 bases, and 10 bases lay in between. CDR3 length: 14 residues. DNA for the CDR3: TGCGCCAGCAGCTTGGGGCAGGGCGGCACTGAAGCTTTCTTT. It translates to CASSLGQGGTEAFF.

J is TRBJ1-1 and V is TRBV14; 7 bases agree with TRBD1. The CDR3 is 16 residues long. V gave up 2 bases and J gave up 1 base; unmatched junction bases: 7. Germline CDR1 and CDR2: SGHDN and FVKESK. The CDR3 DNA follows: TGTGCCAGCAGCCAATGGACAGGTTCCTCGAACACTGAAGCTTTCTTT. It codes for CASSQWTGSSNTEAFF. The whole variable domain, filled in from reference TRBV14 and TRBJ1-1, reads EAGVTQFPSHSVIEKGQTVTLRCDPISGHDNLYWYRRVMGKEIKFLLHFVKESKQDESGMPNNRFLAERTGGTYSTLKVQPAELEDSGVYFCASSQWTGSSNTEAFFGQGTRLTVV.

The gene calls are TRBV7-9 and TRBJ2-3, with 7 bases lining up with TRBD1. The trim removed 4 bases at V and 6 bases at J, leaving 10 bases unmatched. Germline V gene sequence: CDR1 SEHNR, CDR2 FQNEAQ (reference sequence). This CDR3 is built from 15 residues. The CDR3 protein is CASSSYRGGPDTQYF. CDR3 in DNA: TGTGCCAGCAGCTCCTATCGAGGGGGCCCCGATACGCAGTATTTT.

For the CDR3, the DNA is TGTGCCAGCAGCTTTAACAAGGGTAAAGCTTTCTTT. It yields the protein CASSFNKGKAFF. The chain employs TRBV7-2 and TRBJ1-1; no reliable D call. V shed 3 bases and J shed 9 bases, with 11 bases lying between them. The CDR3 spans 12 residues. Germline CDR1 and CDR2: SGHTA and FQGNSA.

The CDR3 DNA reads TGCGCCAGCAGCTTGATGCGGTTCGCTCCGGGACGCCACGGCGGAAAACTGTTTTTT. Amino acid sequence: CASSLMRFAPGRHGGKLFF. The chain carries TRBV5-1 and TRBJ1-4; D is perhaps TRBD1 (5 bases). This CDR3 is 19 amino acids long. V shed 1 base and J shed 10 bases, with 29 bases lying between them. Germline V gene lookup returns CDR1 SGHRS and CDR2 YFSETQ.

This chain links TRBV5-6 with TRBJ1-6, with D possibly being TRBD1 (6 bases). Trimming left V 1 base short and J 6 bases short, with 23 bases between. This CDR3 has 19 residues. Germline CDR1 is SGHDT and CDR2 is YYEEEE. The DNA for the CDR3 is TGTGCCAGCAGCTTGCATGTGCTGTCAGGGGCTCATCTTAATTCACCCCTCCACTTT. Translation gives CASSLHVLSGAHLNSPLHF.

This clone was detected once. The chain is built from TRBV13 and TRBJ1-2, with a weak D call TRBD1 (6 bases). The germline CDR1 and CDR2 sequences are PRHDT and FYEKMQ (reference sequence). Trimming left V 4 bases short and J 7 bases short, with 13 bases between. The CDR3 has 13 residues. The CDR3, as DNA: TGTGCCAGCAGCTACGACAGGAGGGGTGGCTACACCTTC. Translating gives CASSYDRRGGYTF.

The chain couples TRBV4-1 to TRBJ2-5; 9 positions agree with TRBD2. The CDR3 sequence is 16 residues long. Trimming removed 1 base from V and 5 bases from J; junction bases left unmatched: 8. Germline-derived CDR1 and CDR2 are MGHRA and YSYEKL. The CDR3 loop reads CASSQVGSSGIETQYF. The CDR3 DNA is TGCGCCAGCAGCCAAGTCGGTTCTAGCGGGATTGAGACCCAGTACTTC.

This chain links TRBV10-3 with TRBJ2-1; 12 nucleotides agree with TRBD1. Germline CDR1 is ENHRY and CDR2 is SYGVKD. V lost 2 bases and J lost 9; bases outside the gene matches: 8. This CDR3 has 16 residues. CDR3 sequence (DNA): TGTGCCATCAGTGAGGGAGGGACAGGGGGCACTTCTGAGCAGTTCTTC. The encoded protein is CAISEGGTGGTSEQFF.

The chain uses TRBV7-9 and TRBJ2-1, with 13 bases that match TRBD2. The CDR3 covers 15 residues. J gave up 5 bases and V 5 bases, and 3 bases lay outside the gene matches. Germline CDR1 reads SEHNR; CDR2 reads FQNEAQ (reference sequence). The CDR3 nucleotides read TGTGCCAGCAGCCTCGGACTAGCGGGAGACAATGAGCAGTTCTTC. Protein: CASSLGLAGDNEQFF.

The rearrangement joins TRBV28 to TRBJ1-3, with a weak D call TRBD1 (5 bases). The V end was cut by 4 bases, the J end by 4 bases, with 11 bases between. The CDR3 length is 14 residues. Per germline, CDR1 MDHEN and CDR2 SYDVKM. The CDR3 sequence: CASSSGGGGNTIYF. For the CDR3, the DNA is TGTGCCAGCAGTTCCGGGGGAGGGGGAAACACCATATATTTT.

CDR3 DNA: TGTGCCTGGAGTTCAGGAGCGGGGGCGACCCAGTACTTC. This translates into CAWSSGAGATQYF. The chain links TRBV30 to TRBJ2-5, with TRBD2 identical over 8 bases. This CDR3 is 13 amino acids long. After removal of 2 bases from V and 7 bases from J, the junction contained 6 bases not matched to a gene. Looked up from germline, CDR1 is GTSNPN and CDR2 is SVGIG (reference sequence).

The sample holds a few counts of this clone. The J gene is TRBJ2-7, the V gene TRBV28; 9 bases match TRBD1. There are 19 residues in the CDR3. Trimming at V came to 3 bases and at J to 1 base, leaving 16 bases not matched to a gene. CDR1 and CDR2 (germline): MDHEN, SYDVKM. CDR3 amino acids: CASSFQLNPATGGSYEQYF. CDR3 nucleotide sequence: TGTGCCAGCAGTTTTCAGTTAAATCCAGCGACAGGGGGGTCCTACGAGCAGTACTTC.

This chain joins TRBV18 and TRBJ2-1; D is unresolved. The V gene lost 2 bases and the J gene lost 8 bases, with 13 bases spanning the gap. The CDR3 sequence is 14 residues long. Germline-derived CDR1 and CDR2 are KGHSH and LQKENI. CDR3 in amino acids: CASSPSTGRHEQFF. The CDR3 DNA reads TGTGCCAGCTCACCATCGACCGGGCGCCATGAGCAGTTCTTC.

The genes are TRBV11-3 and TRBJ2-1; perhaps TRBD1 as D (6 bases). V lost 5 bases and J 1 base, leaving 15 bases between the germline ends. Germline CDR1 and CDR2: SGHNT and YENEEA. This CDR3 comprises 16 residues. The chain's CDR3 is CASSDRRGFSYNEQFF. CDR3 bases: TGTGCCAGCAGCGATCGAAGGGGGTTTTCCTACAATGAGCAGTTCTTC.

The rearrangement links TRBV4-1 to TRBJ1-5, with D uncertain. The CDR3 spans 14 residues. The V end lost 3 bases, the J end lost 4 bases, and 10 bases lay between the germline ends. CDR1 and CDR2 (germline): MGHRA, YSYEKL. For the CDR3, the DNA is TGCGCCAGCAGCCATCCGGGCCTGAATCAGCCCCAGCATTTT. As protein: CASSHPGLNQPQHF.

This clone was seen more than once but under ten times. Mismatch with germline at one junction end may stem from a read error. This chain uses TRBV10-3 with TRBJ1-4, with D perhaps TRBD1 (5 bases). The CDR3 contains 13 residues. Germline V lookup: CDR1 ENHRY, CDR2 SYGVKD. The CDR3 sequence is CAIREGRGEKLFF. CDR3 in DNA: TGTGCCATCCGTGAGGGGCGCGGTGAAAAACTGTTTTTT.

This sequence joins TRBV4-2 and TRBJ2-1; TRBD2 matches 16 bases. The V gene's germline CDR1 is LGHNA and CDR2 YNFKEQ. The length of the CDR3 is 16 residues. With V trimmed by 1 base and J by 10 bases, 4 bases remained unmatched. The CDR3 bases are TGTGCCAGCAGCCAAGCACCGGGACTAGCGGGAGGGGAGCAGTTCTTC. This encodes CASSQAPGLAGGEQFF.

In DNA, the CDR3 is TGTGCCAGCAGCTTAACTACGGTCAGCACAGATACGCAGTATTTT. Protein: CASSLTTVSTDTQYF. This chain connects TRBV7-6 to TRBJ2-3; D uncertain. Germline V gene sequence: CDR1 SGHVS, CDR2 FNYEAQ. The CDR3 spans 15 residues. V was pared by 2 bases and J by 0 bases, with 9 bases between.

The V and J genes are TRBV6-5 and TRBJ2-5; D is unclear. Germline V gives CDR1 MNHEY, CDR2 SVGAGI. V was cut by 8 bases and J by 4 bases, with 8 bases left in between. There are 11 residues in the CDR3. CDR3 loop: CASGWAETQYF. In DNA form, the CDR3 reads TGTGCCAGCGGTTGGGCAGAGACCCAGTACTTC.

This chain joins TRBV28 and TRBJ2-7; 15 bases map to TRBD2. This CDR3 has 17 amino acids. Losses at the gene ends were 5 bases for V and 1 base for J; bases not matched to a gene: 6. Germline loops: CDR1 MDHEN, CDR2 SYDVKM. CDR3 protein: CASSKGLAGGWSYEQYF. Written as DNA, the CDR3 is TGTGCCAGCAGTAAGGGACTAGCGGGGGGATGGTCCTACGAGCAGTACTTC. The whole variable domain, remainder taken from reference TRBV28 and TRBJ2-7, is DVKVTQSSRYLVKRTGEKVFLECVQDMDHENMFWYRQDPGLGLRLIYFSYDVKMKEKGDIPEGYSVSREKKERFSLILESASTNQTSMYLCASSKGLAGGWSYEQYFGPGTRLTVT.

This clone has a handful of counts. The J gene is TRBJ2-1, the V gene TRBV21-1; TRBD1, the D gene given by the table, was not confirmed from the DNA. TRBV21-1 is described as a pseudogene. This CDR3 has 16 residues. DNA of the CDR3: TGTGCCAGCAGCAAACCGGGACAGGGGACCTACAATGAGCAGTTCTTC. This translates into CASSKPGQGTYNEQFF.

The chain combines TRBV5-6 with TRBJ1-1, with TRBD1 matching over 7 bases. Germline V gives CDR1 SGHDT, CDR2 YYEEEE. Trimming cost V 4 bases and J 0 bases; bases outside gene matches: 6. The CDR3 is made up of 15 amino acids. Written as DNA, the CDR3 is TGTGCCAGCAGCCCGGGACAGCGATTGAACACTGAAGCTTTCTTT. Protein: CASSPGQRLNTEAFF.

CDR3 nucleotide sequence: TGTGCCAGCAGCTCCGGGACAGGGCAGCGAGAGACCCAGTACTTC. This encodes CASSSGTGQRETQYF. This sequence joins TRBV5-4 and TRBJ2-5, with 9 positions matching TRBD1. CDR3 length: 15 residues. J lost 4 bases, V lost 3 bases, and 7 bases had no gene match. The germline V gene has CDR1 SGHNT and CDR2 YYREEE (reference sequence).

The V gene is TRBV6-1, the J gene TRBJ1-5, with D tentatively TRBD1 (5 bases). Germline V CDR1 and CDR2: MNHNS, SASEGT. Trimming removed 2 bases from V and 4 bases from J, with 12 bases in between. CDR3 length: 15 amino acids. This chain's CDR3 is CASSELPRGNQPQHF. DNA of the CDR3: TGTGCCAGCAGTGAACTTCCCCGGGGGAATCAGCCCCAGCATTTT.